The rows below give T cell receptor beta chains drawn from one sample of a study of cytotoxic CD8 clonotypes in ibrutinib-treated CLL. The repertoire was sequenced with immunoSEQ multiplex PCR; TCRdb's copy has only in-frame clones and lacks some. Of some 140,000 clones listed, about 80% were seen once; the top ten hold about 13%. The specimen was PBMCs, collected after 12 months of ibrutinib treatment. These receptors originate from a human donor with chronic lymphocytic leukemia. Each CDR3 is given with its conserved first and last residue. A D gene is named only where the DNA matches it firmly. Size is stated for part of the rows, as once, few or many counts, or as a class when the clone is expanded.

abundance	v_gene	j_gene	d_gene	CDR3aa	CDR3nt
-	TRBV18	TRBJ2-1	-	CASSGGVLSDEQFF	TGTGCCAGCTCCGGTGGGGTTCTTTCCGATGAGCAGTTCTTC
-	TRBV14	TRBJ1-2	TRBD1	CASSLVGQYAGYTF	TGTGCCAGCAGCCTAGTGGGACAGTATGCTGGCTACACCTTC
-	TRBV5-1	TRBJ2-5	TRBD1	CASSPAGTGAKETQYF	TGCGCCAGCAGCCCCGCCGGGACAGGCGCGAAAGAGACCCAGTACTTC
-	TRBV5-8	TRBJ2-7	-	CASSTPRGGLQTYEQYF	TGTGCCAGCAGTACCCCTCGCGGGGGCCTTCAGACCTACGAGCAGTACTTC
few	TRBV30	TRBJ2-7	-	CAWSGRGSSYEQYF	TGTGCCTGGAGTGGTAGGGGCAGCTCCTACGAGCAGTACTTC
-	TRBV11-2	TRBJ2-1	-	CASSLYSSYNEQFF	TGTGCCAGCAGCCTCTACAGCTCCTACAATGAGCAGTTCTTC
-	TRBV19	TRBJ2-7	-	CASSAGLGGEQYF	TGTGCCAGTAGTGCCGGCTTAGGGGGCGAGCAGTACTTC
-	TRBV25-1	TRBJ2-3	-	CASSATRGSTDTQYF	TGTGCCAGCAGTGCCACCAGGGGAAGCACAGATACGCAGTATTTT
few	TRBV11-2	TRBJ2-1	-	CASSSAGWNEQFF	TGTGCCAGCAGCTCCGCTGGGTGGAATGAGCAGTTCTTC
-	TRBV7-6	TRBJ2-1	-	CASSPGVEQFF	TGTGCCAGCAGCCCAGGGGTCGAGCAGTTCTTC
-	TRBV7-2	TRBJ2-1	-	CASSLDSIHEQFF	TGTGCCAGCAGCTTGGACAGTATTCATGAGCAGTTCTTC
few	TRBV4-2	TRBJ2-1	-	CASSQETYSIYNEQFF	TGTGCCAGCAGCCAAGAGACCTACTCGATTTACAATGAGCAGTTCTTC
few	TRBV18	TRBJ2-5	-	CASSPSMGETQYF	TGTGCCAGCTCACCTTCAATGGGAGAGACCCAGTACTTC
few	TRBV7-9	TRBJ2-5	-	CASSFRGETQYF	TGTGCCAGCAGCTTTAGGGGAGAGACCCAGTACTTC
-	TRBV28	TRBJ2-7	TRBD1	CASSYYRDSSYEQYF	TGTGCCAGCAGTTACTACCGGGACAGCTCCTACGAGCAGTACTTC
-	TRBV7-2	TRBJ2-3	-	CASSSLGGGGGTDTQYF	TGTGCCAGCAGCTCCCTAGGAGGGGGAGGAGGTACAGATACGCAGTATTTT
-	TRBV2	TRBJ2-1	TRBD2	CASRRLAGGGDEQFF	TGTGCCAGCAGGCGGCTAGCGGGGGGCGGCGATGAGCAGTTCTTC
-	TRBV2	TRBJ2-5	-	CARGGETQYF	TGTGCCAGAGGGGGGGAGACCCAGTACTTC
-	TRBV2	TRBJ2-7	TRBD2	CASVAYGRAGGYEQYF	TGTGCCAGTGTCGCGTACGGGAGGGCCGGCGGCTACGAGCAGTACTTC
-	TRBV6-1	TRBJ2-1	TRBD2	CASSEGLAGNEQFF	TGTGCCAGCAGTGAGGGACTAGCGGGAAATGAGCAGTTCTTC
once	TRBV5-6	TRBJ1-4	-	CASSFTGRRSNEKLFF	TGTGCCAGCAGCTTTACTGGACGGAGATCGAATGAAAAACTGTTTTTT
-	TRBV4-3	TRBJ1-5	-	CASRQVVTSISPQHF	TGCGCCAGCAGACAAGTAGTAACATCGATATCGCCCCAGCATTTT
-	TRBV7-9	TRBJ2-7	-	CASSHRDYEQYF	TGTGCCAGCAGCCACCGGGACTACGAGCAGTACTTC
once	TRBV28	TRBJ2-7	-	CASEDPSYEQYF	TGTGCCAGCGAGGACCCCTCCTACGAGCAGTACTTC
-	TRBV28	TRBJ2-1	-	CASSSRSSYNEQFF	TGTGCCAGCAGCTCTAGAAGCTCCTACAATGAGCAGTTCTTC
-	TRBV7-3	TRBJ2-1	TRBD2	CASSLGTSVYNEQFF	TGTGCCAGCAGCTTAGGGACTAGCGTCTACAATGAGCAGTTCTTC
-	TRBV19	TRBJ1-2	TRBD1	CASSITGQGDGYTF	TGTGCCAGTAGTATTACGGGACAGGGGGATGGCTACACCTTC
-	TRBV28	TRBJ1-2	-	CASSTTTIYGYTF	TGTGCCAGCAGCACTACTACGATCTATGGCTACACCTTC
once	TRBV4-1	TRBJ1-3	-	CASSQGGIPSGNTIYF	TGCGCCAGCAGCCAAGGGGGGATCCCCTCTGGAAACACCATATATTTT
few	TRBV4-1	TRBJ1-1	TRBD1	CASSHRQGLTEAFF	TGCGCCAGCAGCCATCGACAGGGGCTTACTGAAGCTTTCTTT
-	TRBV4-2	TRBJ2-7	TRBD2	CASSQEALIGLAEKYEQYF	TGTGCCAGCAGCCAAGAAGCATTAATTGGACTAGCGGAAAAATACGAGCAGTACTTC
-	TRBV2	TRBJ1-5	-	CASRETGSQPQHF	TGTGCCAGCAGAGAAACAGGTTCACAGCCCCAGCATTTT
once	TRBV6-1	TRBJ2-2	-	CASSRQTGRDGELFF	TGTGCCAGCAGTAGACAGACAGGGAGGGACGGGGAGCTGTTTTTT
-	TRBV2	TRBJ2-1	TRBD2	CASSARLAGGSYNEQFF	TGTGCCAGCAGTGCGAGACTAGCGGGGGGCTCCTACAATGAGCAGTTCTTC
-	TRBV30	TRBJ1-4	TRBD1	CAWRDRGRIEKLFF	TGTGCCTGGAGGGACAGGGGGCGGATTGAAAAACTGTTTTTT
-	TRBV5-1	TRBJ2-1	-	CASRRLRANSSYNEQFF	TGCGCCAGCAGGAGGCTCAGGGCTAATAGCTCCTACAATGAGCAGTTCTTC
many	TRBV29-1	TRBJ1-2	-	CSVVSGNYGYTF	TGCAGCGTTGTGTCGGGGAACTATGGCTACACCTTC
-	TRBV19	TRBJ2-1	-	CASSISGYNEQFF	TGTGCCAGTAGTATATCTGGGTACAATGAGCAGTTCTTC
many	TRBV6-5	TRBJ2-1	TRBD2	CASSYSLAGLDEQFF	TGTGCCAGCAGTTACTCACTAGCGGGACTGGATGAGCAGTTCTTC
-	TRBV11-2	TRBJ2-5	TRBD1	CASSSDRGLETQYF	TGTGCCAGCAGCTCCGACAGGGGTCTAGAGACCCAGTACTTC
-	TRBV9	TRBJ2-7	TRBD1	CASSDGDRGPYEQYF	TGTGCCAGCAGCGACGGGGACAGGGGCCCCTACGAGCAGTACTTC
-	TRBV19	TRBJ2-7	TRBD1	CASSIGQGYFYEQYF	TGTGCCAGTAGTATCGGACAGGGGTACTTCTACGAGCAGTACTTC
-	TRBV29-1	TRBJ2-1	TRBD2	CSVGLAGGYNEQFF	TGCAGCGTTGGACTAGCGGGAGGCTACAATGAGCAGTTCTTC
few	TRBV6-6	TRBJ1-2	-	CASSKQGDYTF	TGTGCCAGCAGTAAACAGGGTGACTACACCTTC
-	TRBV27	TRBJ1-2	TRBD1	CASSLSTENRGPPYYGYTF	TGTGCCAGCAGTTTATCGACCGAGAACAGGGGTCCTCCTTACTATGGCTACACCTTC
-	TRBV9	TRBJ2-5	-	CASSVGGTSFQETQYF	TGTGCCAGCAGCGTAGGGGGGACGTCTTTCCAAGAGACCCAGTACTTC
-	TRBV7-3	TRBJ2-2	-	CASSSLSRYTGELFF	TGTGCCAGCAGCTCCCTGTCGAGGTACACCGGGGAGCTGTTTTTT
-	TRBV30	TRBJ2-3	-	CAWSTILDTQYF	TGTGCCTGGAGTACGATCCTGGATACGCAGTATTTT
-	TRBV19	TRBJ2-6	TRBD1	CASSTGQGAGANVLTF	TGTGCCAGTAGTACCGGACAGGGGGCTGGGGCCAACGTCCTGACTTTC
-	TRBV14	TRBJ2-1	TRBD2	CASSRLAGPSYNEQFF	TGTGCCAGCAGTCGACTAGCGGGCCCGTCCTACAATGAGCAGTTCTTC
few	TRBV18	TRBJ1-2	TRBD1	CASSPAGGANGYTF	TGTGCCAGCTCACCCGCAGGGGGCGCTAATGGCTACACCTTC
-	TRBV5-1	TRBJ2-5	-	CASSLTVSETQYF	TGCGCCAGCAGCTTGACAGTGTCTGAGACCCAGTACTTC
-	TRBV19	TRBJ2-1	TRBD2	CASSLLAGVNEQFF	TGTGCCAGTAGTCTACTAGCGGGAGTCAATGAGCAGTTCTTC
-	TRBV19	TRBJ1-5	-	CAGSQGPQRPQHF	TGTGCCGGATCCCAGGGGCCGCAGCGGCCCCAGCATTTT
-	TRBV15	TRBJ2-5	TRBD1	CATSRARQGWETQYF	TGTGCCACCAGCAGGGCTAGACAGGGATGGGAGACCCAGTACTTC